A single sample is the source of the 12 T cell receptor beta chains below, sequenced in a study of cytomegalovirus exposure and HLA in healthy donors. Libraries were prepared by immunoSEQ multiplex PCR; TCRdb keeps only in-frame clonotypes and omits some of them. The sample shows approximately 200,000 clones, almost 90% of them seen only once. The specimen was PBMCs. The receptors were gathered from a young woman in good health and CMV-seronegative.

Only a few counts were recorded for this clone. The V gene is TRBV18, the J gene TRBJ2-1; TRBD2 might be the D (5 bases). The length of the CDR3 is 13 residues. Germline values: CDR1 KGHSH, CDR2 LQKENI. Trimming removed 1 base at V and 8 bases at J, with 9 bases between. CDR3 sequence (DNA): TGTGCCAGCTCACCACGTAATAGCGATGAGCAGTTCTTC. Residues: CASSPRNSDEQFF.

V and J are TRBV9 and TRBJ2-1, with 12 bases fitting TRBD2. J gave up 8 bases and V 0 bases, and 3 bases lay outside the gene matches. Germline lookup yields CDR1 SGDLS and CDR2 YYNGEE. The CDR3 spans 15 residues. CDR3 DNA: TGTGCCAGCAGCGTAGGACTAGCGGGAGCGGATGAGCAGTTCTTC. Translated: CASSVGLAGADEQFF. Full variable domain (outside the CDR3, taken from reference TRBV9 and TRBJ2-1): DSGVTQTPKHLITATGQRVTLRCSPRSGDLSVYWYQQSLDQGLQFLIQYYNGEERAKGNILERFSAQQFPDLHSELNLSSLELGDSALYFCASSVGLAGADEQFFGPGTRLTVL.

CDR3 protein: CASSENPMTGSKLTQYF. CDR3 DNA sequence: TGTGCCAGCAGTGAGAACCCGATGACGGGGTCGAAATTGACCCAGTACTTC. The chain carries TRBV2 and TRBJ2-5, with TRBD2 as a possible D gene (5 bases). The V gene's germline CDR1 is SNHLY and CDR2 FYNNEI. The V and J ends lost 3 bases and 7 bases respectively, with 24 bases between them. CDR3 length equals 17 residues.

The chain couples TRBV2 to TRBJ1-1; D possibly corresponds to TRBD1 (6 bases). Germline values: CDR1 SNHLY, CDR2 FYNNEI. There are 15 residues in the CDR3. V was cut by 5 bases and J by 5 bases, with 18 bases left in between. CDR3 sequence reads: CASSPDSIGGTEAFF. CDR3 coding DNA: TGTGCCAGCAGTCCGGACAGCATAGGCGGTACTGAAGCTTTCTTT.

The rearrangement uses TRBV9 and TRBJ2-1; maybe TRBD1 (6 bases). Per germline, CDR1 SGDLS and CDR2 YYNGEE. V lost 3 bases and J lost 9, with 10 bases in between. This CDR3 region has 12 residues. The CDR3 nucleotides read TGTGCCAGCAGCGGAAGGGGGTCTGAGCAGTTCTTC. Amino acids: CASSGRGSEQFF.

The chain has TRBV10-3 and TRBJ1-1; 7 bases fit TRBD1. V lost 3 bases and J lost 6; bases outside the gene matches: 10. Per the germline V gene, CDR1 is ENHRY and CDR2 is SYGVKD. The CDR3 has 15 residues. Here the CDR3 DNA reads TGTGCCATCAGTGACCCGGGATGGGACAGCCCTGAAGCTTTCTTT. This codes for CAISDPGWDSPEAFF.

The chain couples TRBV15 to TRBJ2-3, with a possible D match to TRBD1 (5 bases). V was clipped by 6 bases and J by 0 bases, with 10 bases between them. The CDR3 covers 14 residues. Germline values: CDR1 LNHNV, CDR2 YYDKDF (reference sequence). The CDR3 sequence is CATRTDSSTDTQYF. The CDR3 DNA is TGTGCCACCAGGACAGATTCTAGCACAGATACGCAGTATTTT.

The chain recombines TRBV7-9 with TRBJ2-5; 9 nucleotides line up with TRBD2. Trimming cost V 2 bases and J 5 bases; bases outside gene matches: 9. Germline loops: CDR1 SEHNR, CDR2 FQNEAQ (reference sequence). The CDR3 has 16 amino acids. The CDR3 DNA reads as TGTGCCAGCAGCTTACCCCGGACTAGCGAGAGGGAGACCCAGTACTTC. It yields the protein CASSLPRTSERETQYF.

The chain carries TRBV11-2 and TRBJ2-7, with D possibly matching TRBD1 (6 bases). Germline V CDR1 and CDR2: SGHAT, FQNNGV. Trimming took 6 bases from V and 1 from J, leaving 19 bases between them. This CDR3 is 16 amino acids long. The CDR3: CASRTYIGTRSYEQYF. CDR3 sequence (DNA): TGTGCCAGCAGAACGTATATTGGGACACGTTCCTACGAGCAGTACTTC.

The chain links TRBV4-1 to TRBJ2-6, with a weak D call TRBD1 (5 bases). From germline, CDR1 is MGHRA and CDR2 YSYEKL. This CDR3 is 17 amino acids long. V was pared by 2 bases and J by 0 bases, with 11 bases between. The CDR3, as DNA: TGCGCCAGCAGCCAACCTGGACAAACCTCTGGGGCCAACGTCCTGACTTTC. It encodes CASSQPGQTSGANVLTF.

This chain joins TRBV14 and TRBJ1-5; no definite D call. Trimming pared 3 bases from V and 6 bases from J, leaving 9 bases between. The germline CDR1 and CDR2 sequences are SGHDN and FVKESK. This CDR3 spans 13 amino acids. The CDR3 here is CASSQALGQPQHF. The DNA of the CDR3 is TGTGCCAGCAGCCAGGCCCTAGGTCAGCCCCAGCATTTT.

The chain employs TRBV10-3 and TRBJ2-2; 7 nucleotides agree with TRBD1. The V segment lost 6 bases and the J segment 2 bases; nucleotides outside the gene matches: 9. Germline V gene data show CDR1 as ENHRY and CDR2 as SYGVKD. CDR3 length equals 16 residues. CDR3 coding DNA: TGTGCCATCAGCGAGCCCGGACAGGCTAACACCGGGGAGCTGTTTTTT. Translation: CAISEPGQANTGELFF.